One sample yielded the 15 T cell receptor beta chains listed below, sequenced in a study of OX40 agonist ivuxolimab in advanced cancers. TCRdb keeps only in-frame clones here, not all; method: immunoSEQ multiplex PCR. Among 37,000 or so clones listed, roughly 87% were seen once. The sample in question was CD4+ or CD8+ T cells sorted from blood, obtained in a trial of the OX40 agonist ivuxolimab. These receptors were taken from an adult with an advanced solid tumor such as melanoma, head and neck, liver or kidney cancer.

V and J are TRBV19 and TRBJ2-7, with 9 positions matching TRBD2. CDR3 length equals 14 residues. The J segment lost 7 bases and the V segment lost 7 bases, leaving 11 bases of the junction unmatched. CDR1 and CDR2 (germline): LNHDA, SQIVND (reference sequence). The CDR3 region is CASTPAGGPSEQYF. The CDR3 DNA is TGTGCCAGTACCCCAGCGGGGGGCCCTTCTGAGCAGTACTTC.

The chain uses TRBV7-9 and TRBJ2-2; 9 nucleotides agree with TRBD1. Germline CDR1 reads SEHNR; CDR2 reads FQNEAQ (reference sequence). This CDR3 contains 17 residues. V shed 4 bases, J shed 5 bases, and the junction held 11 bases outside the gene matches. In DNA form, the CDR3 reads TGTGCCAGCAGCTGGCGCCGGGACAGGGTTAAGACCGGGGAGCTGTTTTTT. Translated: CASSWRRDRVKTGELFF.

This rearrangement joins TRBV6-5 to TRBJ2-1; 8 bases fit TRBD2. The V segment lost 0 bases and the J segment 12 bases; nucleotides outside the gene matches: 13. Germline loops: CDR1 MNHEY, CDR2 SVGAGI. The CDR3 contains 16 residues. The CDR3 DNA reads as TGTGCCAGCAGTTACTCGATCGGCGGGGGGCCGAACATGCAGTTCTTC. This gives the protein CASSYSIGGGPNMQFF.

About this clone itself: In the same sample, other DNA sequences code for this CDR3. The V call is TRBV30, the J call TRBJ2-5; D is ambiguous. Trimming removed 1 base at V and 4 bases at J, with 1 base between. CDR3 length: 10 residues. Germline lookup yields CDR1 GTSNPN and CDR2 SVGIG (reference sequence). The CDR3 is CAWSGETQYF. CDR3 DNA sequence: TGTGCCTGGAGTGGAGAGACCCAGTACTTC.

The V gene is TRBV15, the J gene TRBJ2-7; TRBD1 aligns across 7 bases. The germline CDR1 and CDR2 sequences are LNHNV and YYDKDF (reference sequence). Losses at the gene ends were 4 bases for V and 3 bases for J; bases not matched to a gene: 6. CDR3 length: 14 amino acids. CDR3 sequence (DNA): TGTGCCACCAGCAAACCTAGGGACAGCTACGAGCAGTACTTC. Protein: CATSKPRDSYEQYF.

For this clone: A junction end diverges from the germline sequence, so it may reflect a read error. The V gene is TRBV7-7, the J gene TRBJ2-1; no reliable D call. The CDR3 sequence is 14 residues long. Germline CDR1 SSHAT, CDR2 FNYEAQ (reference sequence). In nucleotides, the CDR3 is TGTGCTAGCAGCTTACGGGCAGTCGGTCATGAGCAGTTCTTC. It encodes CASSLRAVGHEQFF.

With regard to this clone: The junction departs from the called germline gene at one end, perhaps through a read error. DNA of the CDR3: TGTGCCAGCAGCTTATTGCTTGGAGCTCAGGGGCTTTTAATTTTC. Translating it yields CASSLLLGAQGLLIF. The V gene is TRBV7-8, the J gene TRBJ1-2; weak D call: TRBD1 (6 bases). Germline V CDR1 and CDR2: SGHVS, FQNEAQ. The CDR3 sequence is 15 residues long.

With respect to this clone: Its ends do not fully match the called genes, so a read error is possible. The chain uses TRBV11-2 and TRBJ1-2, with D perhaps matching TRBD1 (5 bases). Germline V lookup: CDR1 SGHAT, CDR2 FQNNGV. The CDR3 is 13 amino acids. Written as DNA, the CDR3 is TGTGCCAGCAGCCACGGGCGGGGGGATAGCTTGGCCTTC. This sequence encodes CASSHGRGDSLAF.

The chain couples TRBV7-8 to TRBJ1-2, with no clear D. Germline lookup yields CDR1 SGHVS and CDR2 FQNEAQ. The CDR3 loop spans 15 amino acids. The V and J ends lost 0 bases and 2 bases respectively, with 10 bases between them. CDR3 bases: TGTGCCAGCAGCTTAGCTGGGCCTGGGAACTATGGCTACACCTTC. This gives the protein CASSLAGPGNYGYTF.

The CDR3: CASREVAISSTDTQYF. DNA for the CDR3: TGTGCCAGCAGGGAGGTGGCCATCAGTAGCACAGATACGCAGTATTTT. The chain recombines TRBV28 with TRBJ2-3, with D possibly TRBD2 on 5 matching bases. The germline V and J ends were trimmed by 6 bases and 0 bases, with 16 bases remaining between them. Germline lookup yields CDR1 MDHEN and CDR2 SYDVKM. CDR3 length: 16 residues.

This rearrangement joins TRBV2 to TRBJ1-5; 12 bases fit TRBD1. The germline CDR1 and CDR2 sequences are SNHLY and FYNNEI. The CDR3 covers 14 residues. Trimming removed 7 bases from V and 6 bases from J; junction bases left unmatched: 4. The CDR3 here is CASTGQGAVQPQHF. Written as DNA, the CDR3 is TGTGCCAGCACGGGACAGGGGGCTGTTCAGCCCCAGCATTTT.

The V gene is TRBV6-4, the J gene TRBJ2-3; perhaps TRBD1 as D (6 bases). In germline, CDR1 is MRHNA, CDR2 SNTAGT. The CDR3 sequence is 15 residues long. The V end lost 5 bases, the J end lost 3 bases, and 15 bases lay between the germline ends. The DNA of the CDR3 is TGTGCCAGCAGTACGTCAGGGGTTTTGACAGATACGCAGTATTTT. It yields the protein CASSTSGVLTDTQYF.

This chain joins TRBV12-5 and TRBJ1-4; 8 bases fit TRBD1. CDR1 is LGHNT and CDR2 is FRNRAP in the germline V gene. V trimming: 1 base; J trimming: 7 bases; junction bases outside the gene matches: 11. This CDR3 spans 17 amino acids. The CDR3 spells CASGLDPDRGWAEKLFF. CDR3 nucleotide sequence: TGTGCTAGTGGTTTGGACCCCGACAGGGGATGGGCTGAAAAACTGTTTTTT.

The chain uses TRBV27 and TRBJ2-7; D is possibly TRBD1 (6 bases). The CDR3 has 15 residues. Germline CDR1 MNHEY, CDR2 SMNVEV (reference sequence). Trimming took 0 bases from V and 2 from J, leaving 11 bases between them. The CDR3 DNA reads as TGTGCCAGCAGTTTATCAGGGTACAGGGCCTACGAGCAGTACTTC. This codes for CASSLSGYRAYEQYF.

The chain links TRBV6-5 to TRBJ2-3; unclear D gene. The CDR3 consists of 13 residues. Per germline, CDR1 MNHEY and CDR2 SVGAGI. Trimming removed 8 bases from V and 2 bases from J, with 11 bases in between. CDR3 in amino acids: CASVERFTDTQYF. As DNA, the CDR3 is TGTGCCAGCGTCGAGAGATTCACAGATACGCAGTATTTT.